The 21 T cell receptor beta chains below all came from one sample that was sequenced in a study of T-cell reconstitution after alpha-beta-depleted transplantation in children. This sample's TCRbeta library carried unique molecular identifier barcodes. Each CDR3 protein is one row after TCRdb ran MiXCR on the PCR reads. The sample shows over 200,000 distinct CDR3 sequences, roughly 10% of them seen only once. Sequences were derived from PBMCs, sampled before TCRalphabeta/CD19-depleted stem cell transplant. The receptor source for this set is a child in the first two years of life with acute myeloid leukemia, due to receive a stem cell transplant.

This clonotype came up many times. The rearrangement joins TRBV6-2 or TRBV6-3 to TRBJ2-2; no reliable D call. Germline V gene data show CDR1 as MNHEY and CDR2 as SVGEGT. The CDR3 covers 14 residues. With 3 bases removed from V and 4 bases from J, the gap between germline ends came to 9 bases. The CDR3 region has the DNA TGTGCCAGCAGTTATCGGCGTGGCACCGGGGAGCTGTTTTTT. Translation: CASSYRRGTGELFF.

This clonotype was seen more than once but under ten times. The CDR3 region has the DNA TGTGCCAGCAGTTTCGAGCGACCAAGCGGAAACACCATATATTTT. Protein sequence: CASSFERPSGNTIYF. The chain is built from TRBV28 and TRBJ1-3; no reliable D call. CDR1 is MDHEN and CDR2 is SYDVKM in the germline V gene. The V and J ends lost 3 bases and 4 bases respectively, with 13 bases between them. The length of the CDR3 is 15 residues.

This clonotype has ten or more counts. The chain couples TRBV5-1 to TRBJ1-1; no definite D call. CDR1 is SGHRS, CDR2 YFSETQ, per germline. With 2 bases removed from V and 7 bases from J, the gap between germline ends came to 18 bases. There are 15 residues in the CDR3. Written as DNA, the CDR3 is TGCGCCAGCAGCTTCTCCCCGGGGTATATGATTGAAGCTTTCTTT. The encoded protein is CASSFSPGYMIEAFF. Using reference TRBV5-1 and TRBJ1-1 for the parts outside the CDR3, the full variable domain is KAGVTQTPRYLIKTRGQQVTLSCSPISGHRSVSWYQQTPGQGLQFLFEYFSETQRNKGNFPGRFSGRQFSNSRSEMNVSTLELGDSALYLCASSFSPGYMIEAFFGQGTRLTVV.

This clonotype was observed at least ten times. This chain connects TRBV12-3 or TRBV12-4 to TRBJ1-2; perhaps TRBD1 as D (6 bases). Trimming took off 6 bases at V and 4 bases at J, with 12 bases between the two ends. The CDR3 is 13 amino acids. This chain's CDR3 is CASSYREGYGYTF. The CDR3, as DNA: TGTGCCAGCAGCTACAGGGAGGGCTATGGCTACACCTTC.

Note on this clonotype: A single base separates this from a much larger clone, so it may be a read error. V usage is TRBV11-2 and J usage is TRBJ2-1; unclear D gene. This CDR3 contains 16 residues. Germline V gene sequence: CDR1 SGHAT, CDR2 FQNNGV. For the CDR3, the DNA is TGTGCCAGCAGCTTAGAGCCGGGCTACTCCTACAATGGGCAGTTCTTC. It encodes CASSLEPGYSYNGQFF.

This clonotype appeared many times. The gene calls are TRBV5-1 and TRBJ2-1; no clear D. Germline loops: CDR1 SGHRS, CDR2 YFSETQ. The CDR3 totals 13 residues. V lost 0 bases and J lost 6, with 7 bases in between. The CDR3 sequence is CASSLGQANEQFF. CDR3 bases: TGCGCCAGCAGCTTGGGACAAGCCAATGAGCAGTTCTTC.

The chain links TRBV7-2 to TRBJ1-5, with a possible D match to TRBD1 (5 bases). CDR1 is SGHTA and CDR2 is FQGNSA in the germline V gene. V lost 8 bases and J lost 3, with 11 bases in between. This CDR3 has 13 amino acids. The CDR3 loop is CASGAGFNQPQHF. The CDR3 nucleotides are TGTGCCAGCGGGGCGGGATTCAATCAGCCCCAGCATTTT.

This clonotype was picked up many times. The CDR3 is CASSLAGGLGDTQYF. In DNA form, the CDR3 reads TGTGCCAGCAGCTTAGCGGGAGGGCTTGGAGATACGCAGTATTTT. The rearrangement links TRBV11-3 to TRBJ2-3; TRBD2 aligns across 8 bases. Germline assignment: CDR1 SGHNT and CDR2 YENEEA. The CDR3 consists of 15 residues. V trimming: 1 base; J trimming: 5 bases; junction bases outside the gene matches: 5. Full variable domain (missing parts from reference TRBV11-3 and TRBJ2-3): EAGVVQSPRYKIIEKKQPVAFWCNPISGHNTLYWYLQNLGQGPELLIRYENEEAVDDSQLPKDRFSAERLKGVDSTLKIQPAELGDSAVYLCASSLAGGLGDTQYFGPGTRLTVL.

This clonotype has at least ten counts. The chain is built from TRBV25-1 and TRBJ1-3, with TRBD1 matching 7 bases. The germline V gene has CDR1 MGHDK and CDR2 SYGVNS. CDR3 length equals 15 residues. V was clipped by 3 bases and J by 2 bases; unmatched bases: 4. The CDR3 region is CASSDRQGTGNTIYF. The CDR3 DNA reads as TGTGCCAGCAGTGACCGACAGGGAACTGGAAACACCATATATTTT.

This clonotype was seen many times. The chain employs TRBV5-1 and TRBJ2-1; perhaps D is TRBD1 or TRBD2 (5 bases each). The CDR3 spans 14 residues. Deletions cut 4 bases from V and 5 bases from J, with 13 bases between. Germline CDR1 reads SGHRS; CDR2 reads YFSETQ. The CDR3 spells CASSTTGTNNEQFF. As DNA, the CDR3 is TGCGCCAGCAGCACTACCGGGACCAACAATGAGCAGTTCTTC. Full variable domain (outside the CDR3, taken from reference TRBV5-1 and TRBJ2-1): KAGVTQTPRYLIKTRGQQVTLSCSPISGHRSVSWYQQTPGQGLQFLFEYFSETQRNKGNFPGRFSGRQFSNSRSEMNVSTLELGDSALYLCASSTTGTNNEQFFGPGTRLTVL.

This clonotype appeared many times. The V gene is TRBV20-1, the J gene TRBJ1-6; 8 bases align to TRBD1. V lost 5 bases, J lost 7 bases, and 4 bases stayed unmatched. The V gene's germline CDR1 is DFQATT and CDR2 SNEGSKA (reference sequence). CDR3 length: 13 amino acids. In nucleotides, the CDR3 is TGCAGTGCTCAGACAGGGGTGAATTCACCCCTCCACTTT. Its translation is CSAQTGVNSPLHF.

This clonotype was seen ten or more times. The chain couples TRBV28 to TRBJ2-1; 10 nucleotides agree with TRBD2. V lost 6 bases and J lost 8; bases outside the gene matches: 10. CDR1 is MDHEN, CDR2 SYDVKM, per germline. The CDR3 has 15 amino acids. DNA of the CDR3: TGTGCCAGCAGCCTTCCTAGCGGGAGTCGGCATGAGCAGTTCTTC. Its protein product is CASSLPSGSRHEQFF.

The chain recombines TRBV18 with TRBJ1-1, with a weak D call TRBD1 (6 bases). The CDR3 is made up of 16 amino acids. Trimming took 2 bases from V and 4 from J, leaving 17 bases between them. CDR1 KGHSH and CDR2 LQKENI come from the germline V gene. The CDR3 region is CASSPITGQLGTEAFF. The CDR3 bases are TGTGCCAGCTCACCAATAACAGGGCAGTTAGGCACTGAAGCTTTCTTT.

The sample holds many counts of this clonotype. The chain uses TRBV5-1 and TRBJ1-1; D is unclear. The CDR3 contains 15 residues. V gave up 0 bases and J gave up 1 base, with 10 bases separating them. The germline V gene has CDR1 SGHRS and CDR2 YFSETQ. The CDR3 region is CASSLGGLANTEAFF. The DNA of the CDR3 is TGCGCCAGCAGCTTGGGTGGGTTAGCGAACACTGAAGCTTTCTTT.

The sample holds many counts of this clonotype. The chain carries TRBV18 and TRBJ1-1; tentative D call: TRBD1 (6 bases). Trimming cost V 8 bases and J 8 bases, with 15 bases left between them. The CDR3 has 12 amino acids. Per germline, CDR1 KGHSH and CDR2 LQKENI. The DNA of the CDR3 is TGTGCCAGCAGAGGGGGGGCATGGGAAGCTTTCTTT. Its protein product is CASRGGAWEAFF.

At least ten counts were recorded for this clonotype. The V call is TRBV27, the J call TRBJ1-2; D is perhaps TRBD1 (5 bases). This CDR3 contains 15 residues. Deletions cut 0 bases from V and 4 bases from J, with 12 bases between. Germline V CDR1 and CDR2: MNHEY, SMNVEV (reference sequence). The CDR3 DNA is TGTGCCAGCAGTTTATCACCAGGGTCCCTCTATGGCTACACCTTC. It specifies CASSLSPGSLYGYTF.

In its sample, this clonotype was seen many times. The rearrangement uses TRBV28 and TRBJ1-2; the D is unclear. V was clipped by 2 bases and J by 4 bases, with 11 bases between them. The CDR3 totals 14 residues. CDR1 and CDR2 (germline): MDHEN, SYDVKM. The CDR3 spells CASSLGGSVYGYTF. The CDR3 nucleotides read TGTGCCAGCAGTTTAGGAGGCAGTGTCTATGGCTACACCTTC.

This clonotype was counted many times. This chain links TRBV20-1 with TRBJ2-2; D gene ambiguous. Germline loops: CDR1 DFQATT, CDR2 SNEGSKA (reference sequence). With 3 bases removed from V and 1 base from J, the gap between germline ends came to 9 bases. CDR3 length: 14 amino acids. CDR3 in amino acids: CSASTLRNTGELFF. Written as DNA, the CDR3 is TGCAGTGCTAGTACTCTTCGGAACACCGGGGAGCTGTTTTTT.

This clonotype was recorded a few times. This rearrangement joins TRBV30 to TRBJ2-5; D perhaps matches TRBD2 (5 bases). The V and J ends lost 0 bases and 5 bases respectively, with 10 bases between them. The V gene's germline CDR1 is GTSNPN and CDR2 SVGIG (reference sequence). The CDR3 contains 13 residues. The CDR3 coding sequence is TGTGCCTGGAGTGTGGGGTCGGGGGAGACCCAGTACTTC. As protein: CAWSVGSGETQYF.

This clonotype was seen ten or more times. The rearrangement links TRBV7-2 to TRBJ2-3, with 11 bases aligning to TRBD2. The CDR3 runs to 16 residues. Germline values: CDR1 SGHTA, CDR2 FQGNSA. The V gene end was trimmed by 5 bases and the J gene end by 2 bases; junction bases not matched to a gene: 6. The DNA for the CDR3 is TGTGCCAGCAGCGTTAGACTAGCGGGGAACACAGATACGCAGTATTTT. This encodes CASSVRLAGNTDTQYF.

This clonotype was seen more than once but under ten times. The rearrangement uses TRBV11-2 and TRBJ2-3, with D perhaps matching TRBD1 or TRBD2 (5 bases each). Germline CDR1 reads SGHAT; CDR2 reads FQNNGV. This CDR3 region has 15 residues. V lost 5 bases and J 4 bases, leaving 16 bases between the germline ends. This chain's CDR3 is CASSRDGVRADTQYF. The CDR3 region has the DNA TGTGCCAGCAGCCGGGACGGAGTAAGAGCAGATACGCAGTATTTT.